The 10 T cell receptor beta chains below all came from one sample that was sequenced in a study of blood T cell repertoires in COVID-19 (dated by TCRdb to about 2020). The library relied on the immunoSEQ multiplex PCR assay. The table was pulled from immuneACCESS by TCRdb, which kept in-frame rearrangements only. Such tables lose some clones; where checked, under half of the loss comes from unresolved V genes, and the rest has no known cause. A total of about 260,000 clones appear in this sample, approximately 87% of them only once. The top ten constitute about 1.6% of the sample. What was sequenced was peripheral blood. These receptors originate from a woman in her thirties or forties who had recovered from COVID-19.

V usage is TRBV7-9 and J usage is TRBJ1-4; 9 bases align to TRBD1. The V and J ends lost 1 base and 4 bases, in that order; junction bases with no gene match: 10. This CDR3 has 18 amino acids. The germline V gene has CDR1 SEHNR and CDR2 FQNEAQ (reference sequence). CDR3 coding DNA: TGTGCCAGCAGCTTAGGGACAGGGGCATCCCAGGGTAATGAAAAACTGTTTTTT. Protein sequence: CASSLGTGASQGNEKLFF.

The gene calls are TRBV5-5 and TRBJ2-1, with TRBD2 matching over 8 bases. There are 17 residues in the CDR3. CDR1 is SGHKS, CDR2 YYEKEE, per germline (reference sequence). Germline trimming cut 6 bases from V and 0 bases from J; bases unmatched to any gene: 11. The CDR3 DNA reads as TGTGCCAGCATCACATTAAGCGGGGGCAGCTCCTACAATGAGCAGTTCTTC. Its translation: CASITLSGGSSYNEQFF.

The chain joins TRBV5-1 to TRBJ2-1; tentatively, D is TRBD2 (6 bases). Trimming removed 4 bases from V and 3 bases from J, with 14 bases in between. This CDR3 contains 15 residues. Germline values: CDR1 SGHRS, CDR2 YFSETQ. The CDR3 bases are TGCGCCAGCAGCGTCGAGGGCGGGGACTACAATGAGCAGTTCTTC. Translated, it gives CASSVEGGDYNEQFF.

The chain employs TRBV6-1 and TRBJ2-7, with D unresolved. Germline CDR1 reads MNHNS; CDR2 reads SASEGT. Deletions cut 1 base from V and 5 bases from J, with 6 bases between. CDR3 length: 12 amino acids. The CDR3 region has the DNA TGTGCCAGCAGTGAAGACAGAGACGAGCAGTACTTC. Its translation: CASSEDRDEQYF.

The CDR3 here is CASSSTRATGYEQFF. For the CDR3, the DNA is TGTGCCAGCAGTTCGACGAGGGCTACGGGCTATGAGCAGTTCTTC. The rearrangement links TRBV6-6 to TRBJ2-1; TRBD2 might be the D (5 bases). This CDR3 is 15 amino acids long. The germline V gene encodes CDR1 MNHNY and CDR2 SVGAGI (reference sequence). Trimming left V 4 bases short and J 8 bases short, with 18 bases between.

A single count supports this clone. This CDR3 reads CASSSTSGGELFF. CDR3 nucleotide sequence: TGTGCCAGCAGTTCGACTAGCGGGGGGGAGCTGTTTTTT. The V call is TRBV2, the J call TRBJ2-2; 10 bases align to TRBD2. The germline V gene encodes CDR1 SNHLY and CDR2 FYNNEI. J lost 8 bases, V lost 5 bases, and 2 bases had no gene match. This CDR3 region has 13 residues. The whole variable domain, filled in from reference TRBV2 and TRBJ2-2, reads EPEVTQTPSHQVTQMGQEVILRCVPISNHLYFYWYRQILGQKVEFLVSFYNNEISEKSEIFDDQFSVERPDGSNFTLKIRSTKLEDSAMYFCASSSTSGGELFFGEGSRLTVL.

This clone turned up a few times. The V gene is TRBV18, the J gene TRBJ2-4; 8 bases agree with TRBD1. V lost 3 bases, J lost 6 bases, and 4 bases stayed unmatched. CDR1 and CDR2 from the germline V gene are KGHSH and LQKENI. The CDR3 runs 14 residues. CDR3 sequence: CASSPTGEGNIQYF. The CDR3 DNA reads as TGTGCCAGCTCACCGACAGGGGAAGGAAACATTCAGTACTTC.

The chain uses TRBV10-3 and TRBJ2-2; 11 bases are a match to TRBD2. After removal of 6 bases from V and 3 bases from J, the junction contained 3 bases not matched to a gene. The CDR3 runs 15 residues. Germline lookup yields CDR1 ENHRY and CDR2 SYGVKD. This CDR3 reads CAIRNSGGDTGELFF. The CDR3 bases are TGTGCCATCAGAAATAGCGGGGGGGACACCGGGGAGCTGTTTTTT.

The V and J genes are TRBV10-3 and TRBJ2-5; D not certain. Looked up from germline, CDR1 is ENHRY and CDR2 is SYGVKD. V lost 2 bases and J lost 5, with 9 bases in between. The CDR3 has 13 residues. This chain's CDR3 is CAISEGLEETQYF. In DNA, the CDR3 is TGTGCCATCAGTGAGGGGTTGGAGGAGACCCAGTACTTC.

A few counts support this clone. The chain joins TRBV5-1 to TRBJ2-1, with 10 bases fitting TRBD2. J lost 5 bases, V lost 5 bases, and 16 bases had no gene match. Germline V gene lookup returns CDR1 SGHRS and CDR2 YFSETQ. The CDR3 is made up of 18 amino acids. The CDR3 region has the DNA TGCGCCAGCAGACGTCTAGCGGGGGCTCTCAGGCAGGACAATGAGCAGTTCTTC. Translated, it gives CASRRLAGALRQDNEQFF. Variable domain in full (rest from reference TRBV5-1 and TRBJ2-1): KAGVTQTPRYLIKTRGQQVTLSCSPISGHRSVSWYQQTPGQGLQFLFEYFSETQRNKGNFPGRFSGRQFSNSRSEMNVSTLELGDSALYLCASRRLAGALRQDNEQFFGPGTRLTVL.